These 20 T cell receptor beta chains came from one sample sequenced in a study of cytomegalovirus exposure and HLA in healthy donors. It was with 60 Vbeta and 13 Jbeta primers that the PCR ran. The data were produced by immunoSEQ multiplex PCR, yet TCRdb's version contains in-frame clones alone and is incomplete. This table holds 100,000 to 120,000 clones, 80% found once. The material sequenced was PBMCs. These receptor sequences come from a woman in her fifties or sixties in good health and CMV-seropositive.

The chain is built from TRBV6-5 and TRBJ1-2, with 11 bases that match TRBD1. CDR3 size: 15 residues. Trimming cost V 6 bases and J 4 bases; bases outside gene matches: 7. Germline CDR1 and CDR2: MNHEY and SVGAGI. The CDR3 DNA is TGTGCCAGCAGAACCGGGACAGGGGGGACCTATGGCTACACCTTC. It yields the protein CASRTGTGGTYGYTF.

The CDR3 spells CASSRGGGSYNEQFF. DNA for the CDR3: TGTGCCAGCAGCCGAGGGGGGGGCTCCTACAATGAGCAGTTCTTC. The rearrangement links TRBV7-9 to TRBJ2-1; a possible D gene is TRBD2 (7 bases). This CDR3 has 15 amino acids. Per the germline V gene, CDR1 is SEHNR and CDR2 is FQNEAQ (reference sequence). V shed 5 bases and J shed 0 bases, with 11 bases lying between them.

The chain carries TRBV4-2 and TRBJ1-2; TRBD1 aligns across 9 bases. The CDR3 contains 17 residues. Trimming cost V 2 bases and J 8 bases; bases outside gene matches: 15. Germline CDR1 is LGHNA and CDR2 is YNFKEQ. The CDR3 sequence: CASSQWSLQGAQHGYTF. The CDR3 DNA follows: TGTGCCAGCAGCCAATGGTCCCTACAGGGGGCCCAACACGGCTACACCTTC.

This clone was observed once. The chain employs TRBV6-6 and TRBJ2-5, with 12 bases fitting TRBD1. The CDR3 covers 15 residues. J lost 4 bases, V lost 6 bases, and 6 bases had no gene match. Germline V gene lookup returns CDR1 MNHNY and CDR2 SVGAGI (reference sequence). The CDR3: CASRKWDRGRETQYF. As DNA, the CDR3 is TGTGCCAGCAGGAAATGGGACAGGGGGCGAGAGACCCAGTACTTC.

Comment on this clone: At the DNA level, this CDR3 is encoded by other sequences in the same sample as well. This chain links TRBV5-4 with TRBJ2-7; 7 nucleotides agree with TRBD1. Germline-derived CDR1 and CDR2 are SGHNT and YYREEE (reference sequence). Trimming cost V 0 bases and J 2 bases; bases outside gene matches: 2. The CDR3 covers 14 residues. DNA of the CDR3: TGTGCCAGCAGCTTGGACAGGGGAACCTACGAGCAGTACTTC. This codes for CASSLDRGTYEQYF.

The chain has TRBV28 and TRBJ1-2; 7 positions agree with TRBD1. V shed 3 bases, J shed 6 bases, and the junction held 7 bases outside the gene matches. Germline V gives CDR1 MDHEN, CDR2 SYDVKM. The CDR3 contains 14 residues. The CDR3 region has the DNA TGTGCCAGCAGTTTGACAGGGAGGTCGGATGGCTACACCTTC. As protein: CASSLTGRSDGYTF.

V and J are TRBV7-3 and TRBJ1-1; 11 bases are shared with TRBD1. Germline CDR1 is SGHTA and CDR2 is FQGTGA. CDR3 size: 14 residues. Germline trimming cut 4 bases from V and 4 bases from J; bases unmatched to any gene: 2. CDR3 amino acids: CASSYGTGGTEAFF. DNA for the CDR3: TGTGCCAGCAGCTACGGGACAGGGGGCACTGAAGCTTTCTTT.

The V call is TRBV5-4, the J call TRBJ2-7, with D perhaps TRBD1 (6 bases). Germline V gene sequence: CDR1 SGHNT, CDR2 YYREEE (reference sequence). Trimming removed 4 bases from V and 0 bases from J, with 14 bases in between. This CDR3 is 15 amino acids long. This CDR3 reads CASSLGTLSSYEQYF. CDR3 nucleotides: TGTGCCAGCAGCCTAGGGACATTAAGCTCCTACGAGCAGTACTTC.

The V call is TRBV19, the J call TRBJ1-5; TRBD1 matches 7 bases. CDR1 is LNHDA and CDR2 is SQIVND in the germline V gene (reference sequence). There are 16 residues in the CDR3. V shed 5 bases, J shed 3 bases, and the junction held 10 bases outside the gene matches. The CDR3 region has the DNA TGTGCCAGTAGTCCTTGGGACAGATGGGACAATCAGCCCCAGCATTTT. This translates into CASSPWDRWDNQPQHF.

The V call is TRBV7-9, the J call TRBJ1-4, with D possibly TRBD1 on 5 matching bases. The V gene lost 3 bases and the J gene lost 0 bases, with 8 bases spanning the gap. Germline loops: CDR1 SEHNR, CDR2 FQNEAQ (reference sequence). The CDR3 has 15 residues. The CDR3 loop reads CASSFQGSTNEKLFF. The CDR3 DNA reads TGTGCCAGCAGCTTCCAGGGTTCAACTAATGAAAAACTGTTTTTT.

V usage is TRBV7-6 and J usage is TRBJ2-7, with D perhaps matching TRBD2 (5 bases). The CDR3 is made up of 13 amino acids. Germline loops: CDR1 SGHVS, CDR2 FNYEAQ. With 5 bases removed from V and 2 bases from J, the gap between germline ends came to 10 bases. The CDR3: CASSPGETYEQYF. The CDR3 DNA sequence: TGTGCCAGCAGCCCCGGGGAGACCTACGAGCAGTACTTC. The full variable domain, rest sourced from reference TRBV7-6 and TRBJ2-7, is GAGVSQSPRYKVTKRGQDVALRCDPISGHVSLYWYRQALGQGPEFLTYFNYEAQQDKSGLPNDRFSAERPEGSISTLTIQRTEQRDSAMYRCASSPGETYEQYFGPGTRLTVT.

The chain is built from TRBV12-5 and TRBJ2-5, with unresolved D. Matching the DNA end better, TRBJ2-7 makes the J call doubtful. This CDR3 has 14 residues. Germline CDR1 and CDR2: LGHNT and FRNRAP. CDR3 DNA sequence: TGTGCTAGTGGTTCCCGCCCGCGCTCCTACGAGCAGTACTTC. Translation gives CASGSRPRSYEQYF.

The J gene is TRBJ2-1, the V gene TRBV11-2, with 10 bases that match TRBD2. The CDR3 runs to 16 residues. Looked up from germline, CDR1 is SGHAT and CDR2 is FQNNGV. The ends lost 1 base at V and 5 bases at J; junction bases unmatched: 5. The CDR3, as DNA: TGTGCCAGCAGCTTAGTTACGGGACTAGCGAACAATGAGCAGTTCTTC. It translates to CASSLVTGLANNEQFF.

This CDR3 reads CASKRDSTDTQYF. DNA for the CDR3: TGTGCCAGCAAGCGGGATAGCACAGATACGCAGTATTTT. The chain links TRBV6-1 to TRBJ2-3; TRBD2 matches at 7 bases. CDR1 MNHNS and CDR2 SASEGT come from the germline V gene. The CDR3 totals 13 residues. J lost 0 bases, V lost 7 bases, and 1 base had no gene match.

V is TRBV23-1 and J is TRBJ1-2; a weak D match, TRBD1 (6 bases). TRBV23-1 is filed as an ORF, its function uncertain. The ends were cut back, 7 bases at V and 8 bases at J, with 11 bases in the middle. The CDR3 totals 11 residues. The CDR3, as DNA: TGCGCCAGCATAACAGGGAACGGCTACACCTTC. Translated, it gives CASITGNGYTF.

The V call is TRBV7-3, the J call TRBJ2-3; no definite D call. The CDR3 contains 14 residues. Germline V gene sequence: CDR1 SGHTA, CDR2 FQGTGA. Trimming pared 6 bases from V and 1 base from J, leaving 11 bases between. DNA of the CDR3: TGTGCCAGCAGTCCTTCGTTCGGCACAGATACGCAGTATTTT. Translated, it gives CASSPSFGTDTQYF.

This clone was counted a few times. This rearrangement joins TRBV2 to TRBJ2-1, with 8 bases identical to TRBD2. V lost 6 bases, J lost 6 bases, and 10 bases stayed unmatched. The CDR3 is made up of 15 amino acids. The germline CDR1 and CDR2 sequences are SNHLY and FYNNEI. The CDR3 sequence is CASSPDRGGFNEQFF. The CDR3 DNA follows: TGTGCCAGCAGCCCCGACCGGGGGGGGTTCAATGAGCAGTTCTTC.

The rearrangement joins TRBV15 to TRBJ2-7, with a possible D match to TRBD2 (5 bases). The CDR3 is 15 amino acids. Germline lookup yields CDR1 LNHNV and CDR2 YYDKDF (reference sequence). Trimming pared 1 base from V and 3 bases from J, leaving 13 bases between. CDR3 DNA sequence: TGTGCCACCAGCAGAGGAGGGTACGGTTTCTACGAGCAGTACTTC. This gives the protein CATSRGGYGFYEQYF.

The rearrangement links TRBV15 to TRBJ1-4; D not resolved. Germline lookup yields CDR1 LNHNV and CDR2 YYDKDF (reference sequence). The CDR3 loop spans 13 amino acids. V lost 0 bases and J 7 bases, leaving 6 bases between the germline ends. The CDR3: CATSRDRGEKLFF. The CDR3 DNA reads TGTGCCACCAGCAGAGATCGCGGTGAAAAACTGTTTTTT.

The V call is TRBV7-9, the J call TRBJ2-4; D perhaps matches TRBD2 (6 bases). V lost 4 bases and J lost 0, with 16 bases in between. The V gene's germline CDR1 is SEHNR and CDR2 FQNEAQ (reference sequence). The CDR3 contains 17 residues. CDR3 in amino acids: CASSSYTSRLAKNIQYF. The CDR3 DNA follows: TGTGCCAGCAGCTCGTATACTAGCAGACTAGCCAAAAACATTCAGTACTTC.